The 8 T cell receptor beta chains below all came from one sample that was sequenced in a study of shared clonotypes between healthy human individuals. TCRdb's table, derived via immunoSEQ multiplex PCR, lists solely in-frame clones and lacks some. The table has approximately 2,300,000 clones, 85% to 95% seen once; the top ten hold about 0.41%. Sequenced material: naive CD4+ T cells from PBMCs. The sample's subset: CD45RA+ positively selected. These receptors were obtained from a man younger than 35 in good health. Some clones in this sample may be carry-over from other donors' samples.

This clone was recorded once. The V gene is TRBV6-1, the J gene TRBJ1-5; unclear D gene. Germline CDR1 and CDR2: MNHNS and SASEGT. Trimming removed 3 bases from V and 7 bases from J, with 13 bases in between. CDR3 length: 14 residues. The CDR3 nucleotides are TGTGCCAGCAGTGAGGAAACGGCGGGACAGCCCCAGCATTTT. It codes for CASSEETAGQPQHF.

The chain has TRBV18 and TRBJ1-5, with D possibly being TRBD1 (6 bases). Trimming removed 1 base at V and 6 bases at J, with 13 bases between. The length of the CDR3 is 15 residues. Germline V gives CDR1 KGHSH, CDR2 LQKENI. The CDR3 sequence is CASSPLQGSTQPQHF. The CDR3 coding sequence is TGTGCCAGCTCACCACTCCAGGGGTCCACTCAGCCCCAGCATTTT.

V is TRBV19 and J is TRBJ2-2, with D possibly TRBD1 on 5 matching bases. V dropped 4 bases and J dropped 4 bases, with 10 bases sitting between them. In germline, CDR1 is LNHDA, CDR2 SQIVND (reference sequence). This CDR3 has 14 amino acids. The CDR3 DNA is TGTGCCAGTAGTAGACAGCAGAGCACCGGGGAGCTGTTTTTT. It encodes CASSRQQSTGELFF.

The chain combines TRBV4-1 with TRBJ1-5, with D hard to call. Germline values: CDR1 MGHRA, CDR2 YSYEKL. The CDR3 sequence is 16 residues long. The ends were cut back, 3 bases at V and 3 bases at J, with 15 bases in the middle. CDR3 residues: CASSHEGPRLNQPQHF. CDR3 DNA sequence: TGCGCCAGCAGCCATGAAGGACCCAGACTCAATCAGCCCCAGCATTTT.

This rearrangement joins TRBV7-3 to TRBJ1-4; TRBD1 might be the D (5 bases). The germline V gene encodes CDR1 SGHTA and CDR2 FQGTGA. The length of the CDR3 is 13 residues. V lost 2 bases and J 7 bases, leaving 8 bases between the germline ends. The CDR3 protein is CASSLERGEKLFF. CDR3 bases: TGTGCCAGCAGCTTAGAAAGGGGTGAAAAACTGTTTTTT.

With respect to this clone: Other nucleotide sequences from this sample produce the same CDR3. The chain carries TRBV7-9 and TRBJ1-1, with D possibly TRBD1 on 5 matching bases. Looked up from germline, CDR1 is SEHNR and CDR2 is FQNEAQ (reference sequence). V lost 4 bases and J lost 5, with 14 bases in between. The CDR3 is 14 residues long. CDR3 region: CASSYLQVETEAFF. The DNA of the CDR3 is TGTGCCAGCAGCTACCTACAGGTGGAAACTGAAGCTTTCTTT.

This chain uses TRBV4-2 with TRBJ2-7, with 9 bases identical to TRBD2. After removal of 0 bases from V and 4 bases from J, the junction contained 7 bases not matched to a gene. Germline V gives CDR1 LGHNA, CDR2 YNFKEQ. The CDR3 has 16 residues. The CDR3 loop reads CASSQDRLAGRYEQYF. In nucleotides, the CDR3 is TGTGCCAGCAGCCAAGATCGGCTAGCGGGAAGGTACGAGCAGTACTTC.

The chain recombines TRBV27 with TRBJ2-1; 7 bases agree with TRBD2. Germline V lookup: CDR1 MNHEY, CDR2 SMNVEV (reference sequence). The CDR3 is made up of 16 amino acids. V trimming: 0 bases; J trimming: 4 bases; junction bases outside the gene matches: 6. CDR3 sequence reads: CASSLSGLAVYNEQFF. DNA for the CDR3: TGTGCCAGCAGTTTATCGGGGCTAGCGGTTTACAATGAGCAGTTCTTC.